Detailed here is one TCR beta chain. Expressed TCRB transcripts got sequenced, as all isolated RNA was reverse transcribed. An average near 3.57 million reads came from naive, central memory and regulatory T cell samples. TCRdb's table, derived via immunoSEQ multiplex PCR, lists solely in-frame clones and lacks some. Of roughly 500,000 clones in the sample, around 28% were seen once. The sample is drawn from a study of beta chain features in type 1 diabetes. The TCR sequence derives from a man between 18 and 35 years old in good health. The source material was naive CD4+ T cells from blood.

The CDR3 DNA follows: TGTGCCATCAGTGATTACGGACAGGCTAGCACAGATACGCAGTATTTT. Translating gives CAISDYGQASTDTQYF. J is TRBJ2-3 and V is TRBV10-3, with 7 bases that match TRBD1. CDR1 and CDR2 (germline): ENHRY, SYGVKD. The V gene end was trimmed by 3 bases and the J gene end by 0 bases; junction bases not matched to a gene: 6. This CDR3 region has 16 residues.